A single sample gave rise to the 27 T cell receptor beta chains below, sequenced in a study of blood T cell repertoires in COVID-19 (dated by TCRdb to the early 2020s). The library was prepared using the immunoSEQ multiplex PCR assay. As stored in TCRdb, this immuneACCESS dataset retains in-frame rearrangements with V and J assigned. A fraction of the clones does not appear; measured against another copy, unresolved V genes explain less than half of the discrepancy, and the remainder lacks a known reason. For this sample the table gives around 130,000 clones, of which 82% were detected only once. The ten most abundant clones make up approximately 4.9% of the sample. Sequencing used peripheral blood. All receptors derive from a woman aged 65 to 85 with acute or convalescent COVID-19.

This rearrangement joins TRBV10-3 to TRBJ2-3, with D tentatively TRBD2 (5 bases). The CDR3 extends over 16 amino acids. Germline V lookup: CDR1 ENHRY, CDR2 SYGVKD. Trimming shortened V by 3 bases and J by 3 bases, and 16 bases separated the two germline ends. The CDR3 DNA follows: TGTGCCATCAGTGATCCTAGGCCTAGCCTGACAGATACGCAGTATTTT. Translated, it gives CAISDPRPSLTDTQYF.

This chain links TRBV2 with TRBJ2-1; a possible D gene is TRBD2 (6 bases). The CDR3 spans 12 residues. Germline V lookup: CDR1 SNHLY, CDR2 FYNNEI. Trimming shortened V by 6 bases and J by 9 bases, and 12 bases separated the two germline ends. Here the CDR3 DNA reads TGTGCCAGCAGGAGGGACTCATCTGAGCAGTTCTTC. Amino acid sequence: CASRRDSSEQFF.

Written as DNA, the CDR3 is TGTGCCAGCAGCGTAGGGGCCGGGGGGGCTTCCTACAATGAGCAGTTCTTC. Translating gives CASSVGAGGASYNEQFF. The rearrangement uses TRBV9 and TRBJ2-1; 8 bases line up with TRBD2. With V trimmed by 0 bases and J by 1 base, 6 bases remained unmatched. Looked up from germline, CDR1 is SGDLS and CDR2 is YYNGEE. CDR3 size: 17 residues.

CDR3 bases: TGTGCCAGCAGCCAAGATAGGGGCACTGAAGCTTTCTTT. This encodes CASSQDRGTEAFF. The V gene is TRBV4-2, the J gene TRBJ1-1, with a possible D match to TRBD1 (5 bases). The germline V gene encodes CDR1 LGHNA and CDR2 YNFKEQ. The CDR3 runs 13 residues. Trimming took off 0 bases at V and 4 bases at J, with 6 bases between the two ends.

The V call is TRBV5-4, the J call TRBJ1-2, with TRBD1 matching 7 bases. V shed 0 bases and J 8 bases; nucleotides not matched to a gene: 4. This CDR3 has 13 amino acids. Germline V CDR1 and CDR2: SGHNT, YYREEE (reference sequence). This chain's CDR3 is CASSLDRGGGYTF. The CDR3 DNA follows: TGTGCCAGCAGCTTGGACAGGGGCGGCGGCTACACCTTC.

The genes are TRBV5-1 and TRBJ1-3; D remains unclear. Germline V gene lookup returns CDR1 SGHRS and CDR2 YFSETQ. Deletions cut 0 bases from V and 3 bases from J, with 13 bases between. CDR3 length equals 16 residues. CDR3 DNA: TGCGCCAGCAGCTTGGATACGGGTGGCTATGGAAACACCATATATTTT. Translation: CASSLDTGGYGNTIYF.

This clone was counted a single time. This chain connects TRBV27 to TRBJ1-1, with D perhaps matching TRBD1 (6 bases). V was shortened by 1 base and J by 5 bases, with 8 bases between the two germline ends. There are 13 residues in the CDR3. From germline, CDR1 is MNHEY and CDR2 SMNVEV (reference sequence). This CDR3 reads CASSLWGRTEAFF. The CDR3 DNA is TGTGCCAGCAGTTTATGGGGGCGGACTGAAGCTTTCTTT.

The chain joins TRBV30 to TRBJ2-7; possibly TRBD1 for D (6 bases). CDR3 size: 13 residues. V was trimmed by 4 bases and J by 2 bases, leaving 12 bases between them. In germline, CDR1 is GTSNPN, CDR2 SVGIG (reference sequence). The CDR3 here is CAWNPGTPYEQYF. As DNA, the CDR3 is TGTGCCTGGAACCCCGGGACACCCTACGAGCAGTACTTC.

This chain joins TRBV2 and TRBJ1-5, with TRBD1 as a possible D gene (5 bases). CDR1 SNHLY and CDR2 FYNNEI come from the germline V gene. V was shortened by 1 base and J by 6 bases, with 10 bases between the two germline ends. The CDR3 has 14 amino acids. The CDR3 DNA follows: TGTGCCAGCAGTGAAGTTCGGGGGTTTCAGCCCCAGCATTTT. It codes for CASSEVRGFQPQHF.

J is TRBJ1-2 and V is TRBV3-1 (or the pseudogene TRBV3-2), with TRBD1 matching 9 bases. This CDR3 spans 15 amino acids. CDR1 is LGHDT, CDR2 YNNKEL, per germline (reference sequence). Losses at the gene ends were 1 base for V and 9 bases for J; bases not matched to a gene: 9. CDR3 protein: CASSQGTETGGSYTF. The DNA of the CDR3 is TGTGCCAGCAGCCAAGGTACCGAGACAGGGGGAAGCTACACCTTC.

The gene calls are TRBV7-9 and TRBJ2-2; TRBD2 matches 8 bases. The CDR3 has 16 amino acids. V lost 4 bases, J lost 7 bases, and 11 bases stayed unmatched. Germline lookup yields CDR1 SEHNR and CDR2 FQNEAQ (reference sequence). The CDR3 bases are TGTGCCAGCAGCTCCCGCTCTGGCGGGGGGCTCGGGGAGCTGTTTTTT. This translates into CASSSRSGGGLGELFF.

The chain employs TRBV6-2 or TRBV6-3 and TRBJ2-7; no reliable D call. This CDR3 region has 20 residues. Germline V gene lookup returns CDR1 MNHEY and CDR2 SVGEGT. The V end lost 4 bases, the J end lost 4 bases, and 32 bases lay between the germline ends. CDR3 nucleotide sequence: TGTGCCAGCAGTTTAAGTATCTCCGACTTCCGCACCCCATTGGTATACGAGCAGTACTTC. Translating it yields CASSLSISDFRTPLVYEQYF.

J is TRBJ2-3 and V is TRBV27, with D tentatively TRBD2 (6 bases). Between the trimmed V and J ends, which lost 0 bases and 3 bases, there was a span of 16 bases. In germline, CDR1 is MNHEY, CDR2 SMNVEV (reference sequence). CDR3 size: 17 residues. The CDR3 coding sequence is TGTGCCAGCAGTTTATCGAGGCGGGGTAAACGGACAGATACGCAGTATTTT. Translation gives CASSLSRRGKRTDTQYF.

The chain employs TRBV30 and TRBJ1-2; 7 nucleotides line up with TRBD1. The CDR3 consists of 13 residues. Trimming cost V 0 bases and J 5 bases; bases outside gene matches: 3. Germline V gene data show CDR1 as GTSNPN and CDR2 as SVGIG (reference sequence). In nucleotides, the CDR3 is TGTGCCTGGAGTGTCCAGACAGGGTATGGCTACACCTTC. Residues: CAWSVQTGYGYTF.

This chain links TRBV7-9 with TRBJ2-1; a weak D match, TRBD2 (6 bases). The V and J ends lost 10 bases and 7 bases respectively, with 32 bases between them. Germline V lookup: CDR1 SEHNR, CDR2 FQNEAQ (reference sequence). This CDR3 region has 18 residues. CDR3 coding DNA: TGTGCCACTGATCGAAACGCCGGGACTCAGACGATACGTAATGAGCAGTTCTTC. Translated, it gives CATDRNAGTQTIRNEQFF.

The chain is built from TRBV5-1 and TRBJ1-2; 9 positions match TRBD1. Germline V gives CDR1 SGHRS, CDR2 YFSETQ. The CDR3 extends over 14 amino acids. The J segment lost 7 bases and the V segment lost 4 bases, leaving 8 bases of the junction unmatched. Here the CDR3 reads CASSEDRGLSGYTF. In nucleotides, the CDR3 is TGCGCCAGCAGCGAGGACAGGGGATTGAGTGGCTACACCTTC.

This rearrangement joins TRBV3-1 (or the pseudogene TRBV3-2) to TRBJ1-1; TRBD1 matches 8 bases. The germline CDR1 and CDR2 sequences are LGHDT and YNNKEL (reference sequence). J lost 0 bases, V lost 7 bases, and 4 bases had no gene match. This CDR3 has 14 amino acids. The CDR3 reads CASTSGQVNTEAFF. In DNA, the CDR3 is TGTGCCAGCACCTCGGGACAGGTGAACACTGAAGCTTTCTTT.

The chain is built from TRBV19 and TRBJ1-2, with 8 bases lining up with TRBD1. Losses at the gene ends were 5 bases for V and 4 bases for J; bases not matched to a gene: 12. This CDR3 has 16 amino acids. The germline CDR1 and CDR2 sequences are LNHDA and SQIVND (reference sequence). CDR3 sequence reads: CASSSQTGGVGYGYTF. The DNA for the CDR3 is TGTGCCAGTAGTTCACAAACAGGGGGGGTCGGCTATGGCTACACCTTC.

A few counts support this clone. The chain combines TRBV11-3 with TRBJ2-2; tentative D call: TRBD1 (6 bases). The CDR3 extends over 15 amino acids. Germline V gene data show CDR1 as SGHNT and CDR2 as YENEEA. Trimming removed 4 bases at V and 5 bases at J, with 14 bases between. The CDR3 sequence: CASSSRQVRTGELFF. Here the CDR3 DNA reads TGTGCCAGCAGCTCCCGACAGGTTCGGACCGGGGAGCTGTTTTTT.

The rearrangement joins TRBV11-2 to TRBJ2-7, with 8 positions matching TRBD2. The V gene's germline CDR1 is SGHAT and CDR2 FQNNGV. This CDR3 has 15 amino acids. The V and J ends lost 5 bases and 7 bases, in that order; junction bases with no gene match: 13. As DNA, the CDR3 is TGTGCCAGCAGCCGCGGGCGGGGGGTCTCGGGAGAGCAGTACTTC. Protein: CASSRGRGVSGEQYF.

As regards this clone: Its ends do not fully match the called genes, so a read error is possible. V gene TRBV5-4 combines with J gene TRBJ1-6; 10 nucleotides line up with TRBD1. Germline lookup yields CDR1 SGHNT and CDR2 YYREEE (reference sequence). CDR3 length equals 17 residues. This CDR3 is CASSLQDRGSYHSPLHF. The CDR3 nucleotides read TGTGCCAGCAGCTTGCAGGACAGGGGGTCCTATCATTCACCCCTCCACTTT.

The CDR3 protein is CASGLVLPLRGGEEKLFF. The CDR3 DNA sequence: TGTGCTAGTGGTTTGGTACTCCCGCTGCGGGGGGGGGAAGAAAAACTGTTTTTT. The chain joins TRBV12-5 to TRBJ1-4; TRBD1 might be the D (5 bases). The CDR3 sequence is 18 residues long. V lost 0 bases and J lost 8, with 22 bases in between. The germline CDR1 and CDR2 sequences are LGHNT and FRNRAP.

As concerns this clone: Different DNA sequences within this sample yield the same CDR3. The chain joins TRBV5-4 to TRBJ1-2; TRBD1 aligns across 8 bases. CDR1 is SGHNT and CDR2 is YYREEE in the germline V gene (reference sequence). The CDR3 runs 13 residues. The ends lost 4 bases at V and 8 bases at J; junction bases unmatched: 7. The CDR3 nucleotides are TGTGCCAGCAGCAAGGACAGGGCAGGGGGCTACACCTTC. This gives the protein CASSKDRAGGYTF.

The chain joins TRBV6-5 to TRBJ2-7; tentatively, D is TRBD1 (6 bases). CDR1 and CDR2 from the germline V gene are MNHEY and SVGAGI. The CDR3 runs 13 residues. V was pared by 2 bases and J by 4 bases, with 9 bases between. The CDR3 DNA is TGTGCCAGCAGTTACCGGGACAAGTACGAGCAGTACTTC. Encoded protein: CASSYRDKYEQYF.

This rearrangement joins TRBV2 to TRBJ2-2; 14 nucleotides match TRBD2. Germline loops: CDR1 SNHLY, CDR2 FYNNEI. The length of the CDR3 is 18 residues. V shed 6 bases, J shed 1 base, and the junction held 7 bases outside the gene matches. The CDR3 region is CASRGGLAGDLNTGELFF. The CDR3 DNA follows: TGTGCCAGCAGAGGGGGACTAGCGGGGGACCTGAACACCGGGGAGCTGTTTTTT.

The CDR3 region has the DNA TGTGCCAGCAGCCTACAGGGTTCTCCGGAGGCCCAGTACTTC. Its translation: CASSLQGSPEAQYF. The rearrangement joins TRBV6-5 to TRBJ2-5; possible D gene TRBD1, 6 bases. The CDR3 is made up of 14 amino acids. Germline V CDR1 and CDR2: MNHEY, SVGAGI. V lost 6 bases, J lost 9 bases, and 20 bases lay in between.

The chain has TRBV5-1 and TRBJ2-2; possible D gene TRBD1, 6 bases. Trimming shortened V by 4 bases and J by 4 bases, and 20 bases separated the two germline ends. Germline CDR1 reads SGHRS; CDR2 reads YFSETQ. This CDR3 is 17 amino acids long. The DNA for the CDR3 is TGCGCCAGCAGCCTAGGTGACAGGTCCAGACTCACCGGGGAGCTGTTTTTT. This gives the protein CASSLGDRSRLTGELFF.